Listed below are T cell receptor beta chains from one sample, sequenced in a study of shared T cell receptors in the human thymus. Only in-frame clones appear in the TCRdb table, and some are missing; sequencing was by immunoSEQ multiplex PCR. Of 700,000 to 750,000 clones in the sample, approximately 83% were seen once. These same data were also listed under a study on human thymus T cells.

Sequencing was done on a sample of thymocytes. The source is a girl less than two years old with a congenital heart defect. CDR3s include the opening cysteine and the closing phenylalanine or tryptophan. A D gene is named only where the DNA matches it firmly. Rows may omit the clone size; those that give it use once, few, many or a size class.

D gene	J gene	V gene	clone size	CDR3 protein	CDR3 DNA
-	TRBJ2-7	TRBV10-3	-	CAISESRASGSYEQYF	TGTGCCATCAGTGAGTCCCGTGCCTCGGGCTCCTACGAGCAGTACTTC
-	TRBJ1-2	TRBV4-1	-	CASSQETLGGWVRDYGYTF	TGCGCCAGCAGCCAAGAGACCCTCGGGGGGTGGGTTCGAGACTATGGCTACACCTTC
-	TRBJ1-4	TRBV10-2	-	CASSDRINEKLFF	TGCGCCAGCAGTGACAGGATAAATGAAAAACTGTTTTTT
-	TRBJ2-7	TRBV6-5	few	CASRQDRNYEQYF	TGTGCCAGCAGACAAGACAGAAACTACGAGCAGTACTTC
TRBD1	TRBJ1-6	TRBV7-3	once	CASSFGRGRSPLHF	TGTGCCAGCAGCTTCGGAAGGGGGCGATCACCCCTCCACTTT
-	TRBJ1-1	TRBV12-5	-	CASGINRVLNTEAFF	TGTGCTAGTGGTATAAACAGGGTGTTGAACACTGAAGCTTTCTTT
TRBD1	TRBJ1-1	TRBV2	-	CASSDLTGEAFF	TGTGCCAGCAGTGACCTGACAGGGGAAGCTTTCTTT
-	TRBJ2-7	TRBV6-1	-	CASSDGTLGSYEQYF	TGTGCCAGCAGTGACGGGACTCTGGGCTCCTACGAGCAGTACTTC
-	TRBJ2-1	TRBV28	-	CAAINWGDEQFF	TGTGCCGCAATAAACTGGGGGGATGAGCAGTTCTTC
TRBD2	TRBJ2-1	TRBV5-1	-	CASSLGAVMTSRYNEQFF	TGCGCCAGCAGCTTGGGGGCGGTTATGACTAGCCGATACAATGAGCAGTTCTTC
TRBD2	TRBJ2-5	TRBV10-3	-	CAISGELAVQETQYF	TGTGCCATCAGTGGGGAACTAGCGGTGCAAGAGACCCAGTACTTC
TRBD1	TRBJ2-7	TRBV4-1	-	CASSQLRGPMDEQYF	TGCGCCAGCAGCCAACTCAGGGGGCCGATGGACGAGCAGTACTTC
TRBD1	TRBJ2-7	TRBV9	-	CASSKLRTGAPPYEQYF	TGTGCCAGCAGCAAGCTAAGGACAGGGGCCCCCCCCTACGAGCAGTACTTC
TRBD1	TRBJ2-3	TRBV5-1	-	CASSGRDRMGPTDTQYF	TGCGCCAGCAGCGGCCGGGACAGGATGGGTCCCACAGATACGCAGTATTTT
TRBD1	TRBJ2-7	TRBV6-5	-	CASSPGQGVSYEQYF	TGTGCCAGCAGTCCGGGACAGGGGGTAAGCTACGAGCAGTACTTC
-	TRBJ1-1	TRBV4-1	-	CASSHHHRTRGTEAFF	TGCGCCAGCAGCCATCACCACAGAACCCGCGGGACTGAAGCTTTCTTT
TRBD1	TRBJ2-5	TRBV10-1	-	CASGTGTGETQYF	TGCGCCAGCGGGACAGGCACCGGGGAGACCCAGTACTTC
-	TRBJ1-5	TRBV9	-	CASSPAPASSNQPQHF	TGTGCCAGCAGCCCTGCCCCCGCGTCCAGCAATCAGCCCCAGCATTTT
-	TRBJ2-7	TRBV19	-	CASSPSASYEQYF	TGTGCCAGTAGTCCCTCGGCTAGCTACGAGCAGTACTTC
-	TRBJ2-5	TRBV10-2	once	CASRGQKGETQYF	TGCGCCAGCAGGGGACAAAAGGGAGAGACCCAGTACTTC
TRBD2	TRBJ2-3	TRBV7-2	-	CASSLVFSGGAQYF	TGTGCCAGCAGCTTAGTTTTTTCGGGGGGGGCCCAGTATTTT
-	TRBJ1-6	TRBV19	-	CASSPRPEGGEGSPLHF	TGTGCCAGTAGTCCCCGCCCAGAAGGGGGGGAAGGATCACCCCTCCACTTT
TRBD2	TRBJ2-2	TRBV27	-	CASSPEGLAGGTGELFF	TGTGCCAGCAGCCCAGAAGGACTAGCGGGGGGTACCGGGGAGCTGTTTTTT
-	TRBJ2-7	TRBV27	-	CASSFGRGGGGRIPTSHEQYF	TGTGCCAGCAGTTTCGGGAGAGGGGGCGGGGGGCGAATCCCGACCTCCCACGAGCAGTACTTC